This is a list of T cell receptor beta chains from one sample in a study of T-cell reconstitution after alpha-beta-depleted transplantation in children. TCRdb ran MiXCR on the PCR reads and lists one entry per CDR3 protein. The sample has tens of thousands of distinct CDR3 sequences, less than 55% seen once. The source was PBMCs, mostly from graft donor cells, collected 360 days after TCRalphabeta/CD19-depleted stem cell transplant. The origin of the receptors is a male patient between 10 and 17 years old who had a stem cell transplant for acute lymphoblastic leukemia, so the T cells may come from the graft donor. CDR3s include the opening cysteine and the closing phenylalanine or tryptophan. The D gene is left open where the match is weak. Size tells how often a clone was seen (once, few, many) or the class of an expanded clone, and some rows leave it out.

abundance: .
d_gene: .
j_gene: TRBJ2-1
v_gene: TRBV9
CDR3nt: TGTGCCAGTTCAGGGGGGGACCGCCCAAGCAATGAGCAGTTCTTC
CDR3aa: CASSGGDRPSNEQFF

abundance: .
d_gene: .
j_gene: TRBJ1-2
v_gene: TRBV7-6
CDR3nt: TGTGCCAGCAGCTTAACACAGGGTAATGGCTACACCTTC
CDR3aa: CASSLTQGNGYTF

abundance: .
d_gene: .
j_gene: TRBJ2-7
v_gene: TRBV13
CDR3nt: TGTGCCAGCAGCTTCCAATACTACGAGCAGTACTTC
CDR3aa: CASSFQYYEQYF

abundance: .
d_gene: .
j_gene: TRBJ2-1
v_gene: TRBV4-1
CDR3nt: TGCGCCAGCAGCCAGCCCCTAACGGATTACAATGAGCAGTTCTTC
CDR3aa: CASSQPLTDYNEQFF

abundance: few
d_gene: .
j_gene: TRBJ2-7
v_gene: TRBV6-5
CDR3nt: TGTGCCAGCAGTTACGACTACGAGCAGTACTTC
CDR3aa: CASSYDYEQYF

abundance: .
d_gene: .
j_gene: TRBJ2-5
v_gene: TRBV12-3/TRBV12-4
CDR3nt: TGTGCCAGCAGTCCCGAAGGAGCTCAAGAGACCCAGTACTTC
CDR3aa: CASSPEGAQETQYF

abundance: .
d_gene: .
j_gene: TRBJ2-2
v_gene: TRBV2
CDR3nt: TGTGCCAGCAGTCCCTACAGAGGGGCGGAACGGGAGCTGTTTTTT
CDR3aa: CASSPYRGAERELFF

abundance: .
d_gene: .
j_gene: TRBJ2-2
v_gene: TRBV4-1
CDR3nt: TGCGCCAGCAGCCAAGTTCTGACCGGGGAGCTGTTTTTT
CDR3aa: CASSQVLTGELFF

abundance: few
d_gene: .
j_gene: TRBJ2-7
v_gene: TRBV28
CDR3nt: TGTGCCAGCAGTCCAGGGACCGGCTACGAGCAGTACTTC
CDR3aa: CASSPGTGYEQYF

abundance: .
d_gene: .
j_gene: TRBJ2-3
v_gene: TRBV24-1
CDR3nt: TGTGCCACCAGCGACACAGATACGCAGTATTTT
CDR3aa: CATSDTDTQYF

abundance: few
d_gene: .
j_gene: TRBJ2-4
v_gene: TRBV28
CDR3nt: TGTGCCAGCAGCCGGGACCGGGTAAACATTCAGTACTTC
CDR3aa: CASSRDRVNIQYF

abundance: .
d_gene: TRBD2
j_gene: TRBJ2-1
v_gene: TRBV4-1
CDR3nt: TGCGCCAGCAGCCATGGACTAGCGGGAGACTGGGGCTTGGACAATGAGCAGTTCTTC
CDR3aa: CASSHGLAGDWGLDNEQFF

abundance: .
d_gene: .
j_gene: TRBJ1-5
v_gene: TRBV6-1
CDR3nt: TGTGCCAGCAGCCGCGGAGGTGGAGGGGATCAGCCCCAGCATTTT
CDR3aa: CASSRGGGGDQPQHF

abundance: few
d_gene: .
j_gene: TRBJ2-7
v_gene: TRBV29-1
CDR3nt: TGCAGCGTTGGGGGCCCCTTCTACGAGCAGTACTTC
CDR3aa: CSVGGPFYEQYF

abundance: few
d_gene: TRBD2
j_gene: TRBJ2-5
v_gene: TRBV5-8
CDR3nt: TGTGCCAGCAGCTTGCTCGGACTAGCGGACCAAGAGACCCAGTACTTC
CDR3aa: CASSLLGLADQETQYF